The T cell receptor (beta chain) under discussion was sequenced for a study of cytomegalovirus exposure and HLA in healthy donors. Study conclusions and caveats: High sensitivity and specificity were reportedly achieved when the classifier diagnosed cytomegalovirus status. Analysis was carried out at a later point, and it linked a missense DCLRE1C variant to TCR beta V- and J-gene trimming. Researchers counted 180 or so TCR beta chains as cytomegalovirus-associated.

Primers for the PCR totalled 60 Vbeta and 13 Jbeta. This table comes from immunoSEQ multiplex PCR, and its TCRdb copy is limited to in-frame clones, with some not included. The profile shows around 150,000 clones, roughly 78% of them singletons. Remarks on this clone: Its antigen is as yet unknown.

V lost 2 bases and J lost 7; bases outside the gene matches: 5. In germline, CDR1 is LNHNV, CDR2 YYDKDF (reference sequence). This CDR3 spans 13 amino acids. Sequencing was done on a sample of PBMCs. The sequence was collected from a man aged 50-59 years in good health and CMV-seropositive. V gene TRBV15 combines with J gene TRBJ2-7, with 7 bases matching TRBD1. This chain's CDR3 is CATSRQTGMEQYF. The CDR3 coding sequence is TGTGCCACCAGCAGACAGACAGGGATGGAGCAGTACTTC.